Following are 22 T cell receptor beta chains from one sample sequenced in a study of shared clonotypes between healthy human individuals. Clones were read by immunoSEQ multiplex PCR, and TCRdb kept only the in-frame ones, dropping some. The data contain about 2 million clones, 85% to 95% of them singletons. Sequencing was done on a sample of naive CD4+ T cells sorted from blood. The sample's subset: CD45RA+ positively selected. The origin of the receptors is a man aged 18 to 29 in good health.

The CDR3 sequence is CASSPGHRYGYTF. The DNA for the CDR3 is TGTGCCAGCAGCCCGGGACACCGCTATGGCTACACCTTC. The chain is built from TRBV7-9 and TRBJ1-2; D is perhaps TRBD1 (6 bases). The CDR3 has 13 residues. Between the trimmed V and J ends, which lost 5 bases and 4 bases, there was a span of 11 bases. Per germline, CDR1 SEHNR and CDR2 FQNEAQ (reference sequence).

The chain has TRBV7-2 and TRBJ1-2, with TRBD1 matching 10 bases. J gave up 4 bases and V 5 bases, and 7 bases lay outside the gene matches. The germline V gene encodes CDR1 SGHTA and CDR2 FQGNSA. The CDR3 length is 15 residues. CDR3 in amino acids: CASSTRQGASYGYTF. CDR3 sequence (DNA): TGTGCCAGCAGCACCCGACAGGGGGCATCCTATGGCTACACCTTC.

To note about this clone: Other DNA sequences from this sample encode an identical CDR3 as well. The J gene is TRBJ2-7, the V gene TRBV7-2; D is possibly TRBD2 (5 bases). The CDR3 totals 13 residues. Germline assignment: CDR1 SGHTA and CDR2 FQGNSA. V dropped 2 bases and J dropped 6 bases, with 11 bases sitting between them. CDR3 sequence: CASSLKGAGEQYF. CDR3 DNA: TGTGCCAGCAGCTTAAAGGGAGCCGGCGAGCAGTACTTC.

With respect to this clone: Other nucleotide sequences from this sample produce the same CDR3. The V call is TRBV2, the J call TRBJ2-6; the D gene is possibly TRBD2 (5 bases). V lost 4 bases and J 0 bases, leaving 7 bases between the germline ends. The CDR3 runs 15 residues. CDR1 is SNHLY and CDR2 is FYNNEI in the germline V gene. The CDR3 sequence is CASSVGSSGANVLTF. The CDR3 DNA is TGTGCCAGCAGTGTTGGGAGCTCTGGGGCCAACGTCCTGACTTTC.

V and J are TRBV19 and TRBJ2-4; 11 nucleotides agree with TRBD1. The CDR3 spans 18 residues. Trimming at V came to 5 bases and at J to 0 bases, leaving 9 bases not matched to a gene. The germline V gene has CDR1 LNHDA and CDR2 SQIVND (reference sequence). The CDR3 DNA is TGTGCCAGTAGTGACGGGACAGGGGGAAAGTTAGCCAAAAACATTCAGTACTTC. Protein product: CASSDGTGGKLAKNIQYF.

This clone was seen just once. CDR3: CASRSTGEGWGYTF. The CDR3 DNA reads TGTGCCAGCAGATCGACAGGGGAAGGATGGGGCTACACCTTC. V is TRBV2 and J is TRBJ1-2, with 8 bases aligning to TRBD1. V dropped 6 bases and J dropped 8; count of bases not matched to a gene: 11. The CDR3 spans 14 residues. Germline lookup yields CDR1 SNHLY and CDR2 FYNNEI.

This rearrangement joins TRBV7-9 to TRBJ2-1; no firm D call. Germline V lookup: CDR1 SEHNR, CDR2 FQNEAQ (reference sequence). The V gene lost 5 bases and the J gene lost 0 bases, with 14 bases spanning the gap. The CDR3 sequence is 16 residues long. The CDR3 spells CASSPDVPSSYNEQFF. CDR3 DNA sequence: TGTGCCAGCAGCCCGGACGTCCCTAGCTCCTACAATGAGCAGTTCTTC.

V usage is TRBV6-6 and J usage is TRBJ1-4; D gene unclear. V gave up 5 bases and J gave up 8 bases, with 15 bases separating them. This CDR3 contains 14 residues. From germline, CDR1 is MNHNY and CDR2 SVGAGI (reference sequence). The CDR3 coding sequence is TGTGCCAGCAGTCTGCTGGGCATCGGGGAAAAACTGTTTTTT. Amino acids: CASSLLGIGEKLFF.

The gene calls are TRBV2 and TRBJ1-5, with D unresolved. With 2 bases removed from V and 10 bases from J, the gap between germline ends came to 9 bases. CDR1 is SNHLY, CDR2 FYNNEI, per germline. This CDR3 is built from 12 residues. The CDR3 DNA is TGTGCCAGCAGTGAATGGGAGTTTCCCCAGCATTTT. It codes for CASSEWEFPQHF.

The J gene is TRBJ2-1, the V gene TRBV2; the D call may be TRBD1 or TRBD2 (5 bases each). Germline CDR1 reads SNHLY; CDR2 reads FYNNEI. The CDR3 runs to 11 residues. With 5 bases removed from V and 12 bases from J, the gap between germline ends came to 11 bases. CDR3 sequence reads: CASSTIGGQFF. CDR3 nucleotides: TGTGCCAGCAGTACCATTGGGGGGCAGTTCTTC.

J is TRBJ2-7 and V is TRBV20-1; D uncertain. The germline V and J ends were trimmed by 5 bases and 6 bases, with 11 bases remaining between them. Germline CDR1 DFQATT, CDR2 SNEGSKA (reference sequence). This CDR3 comprises 11 residues. The CDR3 loop reads CSAGPNLEQYF. The DNA for the CDR3 is TGCAGTGCTGGCCCCAACCTCGAGCAGTACTTC.

This clone was seen a single time. The chain is built from TRBV21-1 and TRBJ2-7. TRBV21-1 is annotated as a pseudogene. CDR3 length equals 11 residues. The CDR3 DNA reads as TGTGCCAGCAGCTGGATAATCGAGCAGTACTTC. Translation: CASSWIIEQYF.

The chain uses TRBV9 and TRBJ2-7; 9 bases line up with TRBD2. V was pared by 0 bases and J by 2 bases, with 6 bases of the junction left unmatched. The CDR3 sequence is 16 residues long. Germline V gene data show CDR1 as SGDLS and CDR2 as YYNGEE. CDR3 in amino acids: CASSVAAAGGPYEQYF. The CDR3 region has the DNA TGTGCCAGCAGCGTAGCTGCAGCGGGAGGTCCCTACGAGCAGTACTTC. Based on the CDR3 plus reference TRBV9 and TRBJ2-7, the full variable domain is DSGVTQTPKHLITATGQRVTLRCSPRSGDLSVYWYQQSLDQGLQFLIQYYNGEERAKGNILERFSAQQFPDLHSELNLSSLELGDSALYFCASSVAAAGGPYEQYFGPGTRLTVT.

V and J are TRBV4-3 and TRBJ2-7; 8 positions agree with TRBD2. Germline V gene sequence: CDR1 LGHNA, CDR2 YSLEER. The CDR3 totals 15 residues. J was trimmed by 6 bases and V by 3 bases; bases with no gene match: 10. The CDR3 is CASSHALAVVSEQYF. The CDR3 bases are TGCGCCAGCAGCCATGCACTAGCGGTAGTCTCCGAGCAGTACTTC.

This clone occurred once. The same CDR3 also results from other DNA sequences found in this sample. The chain employs TRBV5-1 and TRBJ2-6, with D perhaps TRBD2 (6 bases). The CDR3 length is 15 residues. V was pared by 0 bases and J by 4 bases, with 8 bases between. Germline CDR1 and CDR2: SGHRS and YFSETQ. The CDR3 is CASSLGDSGANVLTF. The CDR3 region has the DNA TGCGCCAGCAGCTTGGGGGACTCCGGGGCCAACGTCCTGACTTTC.

About this clone: This sample includes further DNA sequences coding for the same CDR3. The chain employs TRBV28 and TRBJ1-5, with 7 bases matching TRBD1. The CDR3 totals 15 residues. V gave up 6 bases and J gave up 4 bases; unmatched junction bases: 9. Germline-derived CDR1 and CDR2 are MDHEN and SYDVKM. The CDR3 DNA is TGTGCCAGCAGCCCGCGGGACAGAGGGAATCAGCCCCAGCATTTT. Its protein product is CASSPRDRGNQPQHF. Full variable domain (remainder filled in from reference TRBV28 and TRBJ1-5): DVKVTQSSRYLVKRTGEKVFLECVQDMDHENMFWYRQDPGLGLRLIYFSYDVKMKEKGDIPEGYSVSREKKERFSLILESASTNQTSMYLCASSPRDRGNQPQHFGDGTRLSIL.

The chain couples TRBV7-9 to TRBJ1-4, with D unclear. The CDR3 totals 15 residues. Germline lookup yields CDR1 SEHNR and CDR2 FQNEAQ (reference sequence). V lost 2 bases to trimming and J lost 4 bases, with 11 bases between them. CDR3 loop: CASSLRTVDNEKLFF. The DNA of the CDR3 is TGTGCCAGCAGCTTAAGGACTGTGGATAATGAAAAACTGTTTTTT.

On this clone itself: A read error is possible here, since a much larger clone lies one base away. The rearrangement links TRBV7-8 to TRBJ1-1, with TRBD1 identical over 7 bases. This CDR3 spans 14 amino acids. V shed 4 bases and J 1 base; nucleotides not matched to a gene: 3. Germline lookup yields CDR1 SGHVS and CDR2 FQNEAQ. The CDR3 sequence: CASSSRTGNTEAFF. DNA of the CDR3: TGTGCCAGCAGCTCCAGGACAGGGAACACTGAAGCTTTCTTT.

V gene TRBV28 combines with J gene TRBJ2-5; maybe TRBD2 (5 bases). CDR3 length: 14 residues. The V end was cut by 5 bases, the J end by 4 bases, with 14 bases between. Per germline, CDR1 MDHEN and CDR2 SYDVKM. The CDR3 loop reads CASSQASLPETQYF. The CDR3 nucleotides are TGTGCCAGCAGTCAGGCTAGCCTCCCAGAGACCCAGTACTTC.

The gene calls are TRBV7-2 and TRBJ2-7; maybe TRBD2 (5 bases). Trimming pared 4 bases from V and 5 bases from J, leaving 18 bases between. Germline V gives CDR1 SGHTA, CDR2 FQGNSA. This CDR3 comprises 15 residues. CDR3 protein: CASSSHPWVGDEQYF. CDR3 nucleotides: TGTGCCAGCAGCTCCCACCCCTGGGTCGGGGACGAGCAGTACTTC.

The CDR3 DNA reads as TGTGCCAGCAGTGAATACGGTAGCACAGATACGCAGTATTTT. It is translated as CASSEYGSTDTQYF. V gene TRBV25-1 combines with J gene TRBJ2-3, with D unclear. Per the germline V gene, CDR1 is MGHDK and CDR2 is SYGVNS. V was pared by 0 bases and J by 0 bases, with 4 bases between. The CDR3 consists of 14 residues.

Points on this clone: Other DNA variants within this sample encode the same CDR3. The CDR3 reads CASSPQGSGNTIYF. The CDR3 DNA sequence: TGTGCCAGCAGCCCCCAGGGGTCTGGAAACACCATATATTTT. This rearrangement joins TRBV5-4 to TRBJ1-3, with D possibly being TRBD1 (6 bases). CDR1 and CDR2 from the germline V gene are SGHNT and YYREEE (reference sequence). The V end was cut by 4 bases, the J end by 1 base, with 9 bases between. There are 14 residues in the CDR3.